The 32 T cell receptor beta chains listed next were all sequenced from one sample in a study of T-cell reconstitution after alpha-beta-depleted transplantation in children. Unique molecular identifiers tagged the TCRbeta library. In TCRdb, the PCR reads were re-called with MiXCR into one record per CDR3 protein. The sample contains 500,000 to 600,000 distinct CDR3 sequences, approximately 29% of which appear only once. The sequencing here drew on PBMCs from the stem cell graft donor, taken from the stem cell graft. The receptors here all came from a human donor who donated a stem cell graft to a child with aplastic anemia.

In this sample, this clonotype turned up a few times. The CDR3 DNA reads as TGCGCGGCCCCCTCCTACTACAATGAGCAGTTCTTC. Protein product: CAAPSYYNEQFF. The chain employs TRBV20-1 and TRBJ2-1, with D uncertain. This CDR3 has 12 amino acids. Germline values: CDR1 DFQATT, CDR2 SNEGSKA (reference sequence).

The chain couples TRBV20-1 to TRBJ2-1; maybe TRBD2 (5 bases). Trimming shortened V by 3 bases and J by 10 bases, and 10 bases separated the two germline ends. This CDR3 is 11 amino acids long. Germline V lookup: CDR1 DFQATT, CDR2 SNEGSKA (reference sequence). CDR3 sequence (DNA): TGCAGTGCTAGGGGGTCGGGGGAGCAGTTCTTC. Protein product: CSARGSGEQFF.

V is TRBV9 and J is TRBJ1-1, with 10 positions matching TRBD1. V lost 3 bases and J lost 3; bases outside the gene matches: 8. Germline CDR1 reads SGDLS; CDR2 reads YYNGEE. The CDR3 has 16 amino acids. CDR3 nucleotides: TGTGCCAGCAGCGAGCCACCGGGGACAGGGGACACTGAAGCTTTCTTT. This codes for CASSEPPGTGDTEAFF. The full variable domain, in which reference TRBV9 and TRBJ1-1 provide the parts outside the CDR3, is DSGVTQTPKHLITATGQRVTLRCSPRSGDLSVYWYQQSLDQGLQFLIQYYNGEERAKGNILERFSAQQFPDLHSELNLSSLELGDSALYFCASSEPPGTGDTEAFFGQGTRLTVV.

This clonotype was seen a handful of times. This chain connects TRBV6-5 to TRBJ1-1, with 7 bases matching TRBD1. V was pared by 2 bases and J by 4 bases, with 7 bases of the junction left unmatched. Per germline, CDR1 MNHEY and CDR2 SVGAGI. The CDR3 consists of 15 residues. The chain's CDR3 is CASSYHDRASTEAFF. CDR3 nucleotides: TGTGCCAGCAGTTACCATGACAGGGCCAGCACTGAAGCTTTCTTT.

This chain connects TRBV29-1 to TRBJ2-1; TRBD1 matches at 8 bases. The V gene end was trimmed by 7 bases and the J gene end by 6 bases; junction bases not matched to a gene: 8. Germline CDR1 SQVTM, CDR2 ANQGSEA. The CDR3 is 13 amino acids. The CDR3 spells CSADGQGGNEQFF. The CDR3 nucleotides read TGCAGCGCCGATGGACAGGGAGGCAATGAGCAGTTCTTC.

This clonotype was seen repeatedly, ten times or more. This chain connects TRBV18 to TRBJ1-5; a weak D match, TRBD1 (6 bases). Germline CDR1 KGHSH, CDR2 LQKENI. There are 16 residues in the CDR3. The V end lost 3 bases, the J end lost 4 bases, and 16 bases lay between the germline ends. DNA of the CDR3: TGTGCCAGCTCACCCACGGCCGGGACAAGGAATCAGCCCCAGCATTTT. Amino acid sequence: CASSPTAGTRNQPQHF.

About this clonotype itself: Given a much more abundant clone one base away, this may be a read error. The chain carries TRBV7-2 and TRBJ1-5; D is undetermined. This CDR3 region has 13 residues. The germline V and J ends were trimmed by 0 bases and 6 bases, with 6 bases remaining between them. Germline V gene data show CDR1 as SGHTA and CDR2 as FQGNSA. The CDR3 spells CASSLAERQPQHF. The CDR3 DNA reads as TGTGCCAGCAGCTTAGCGGAGCGTCAGCCCCAGCATTTT.

V gene TRBV3-1 combines with J gene TRBJ2-7, with TRBD2 identical over 11 bases. Per the germline V gene, CDR1 is LGHDT and CDR2 is YNNKEL (reference sequence). V lost 4 bases, J lost 3 bases, and 11 bases stayed unmatched. This CDR3 contains 17 residues. CDR3 residues: CASSLFKLAGAYYEQYV. The CDR3 nucleotides read TGTGCCAGCAGCCTATTCAAACTAGCGGGAGCCTACTACGAGCAGTACGTC.

A few counts support this clonotype. As DNA, the CDR3 is TGTGCCAGCAGCTTGGACAGGAGGAGCACTGAAGCTTTCTTT. Its protein is CASSLDRRSTEAFF. The chain is built from TRBV7-9 and TRBJ1-1, with TRBD1 matching over 7 bases. The CDR3 is 14 residues long. CDR1 is SEHNR and CDR2 is FQNEAQ in the germline V gene (reference sequence). The junction had 5 bases not matched to a gene; V was cut back by 3 bases and J by 4 bases.

This rearrangement joins TRBV5-1 to TRBJ1-2; D gene uncertain. Germline V lookup: CDR1 SGHRS, CDR2 YFSETQ. V lost 4 bases, J lost 1 base, and 8 bases lay in between. The CDR3 loop spans 13 amino acids. CDR3 region: CASSLDDNYGYTF. CDR3 nucleotide sequence: TGCGCCAGCAGCCTTGACGATAACTATGGCTACACCTTC.

This clonotype was seen a single time. The V and J genes are TRBV4-2 and TRBJ1-6; TRBD1 matches 8 bases. Germline V gene sequence: CDR1 LGHNA, CDR2 YNFKEQ. This CDR3 is 15 amino acids long. Trimming cost V 4 bases and J 10 bases; bases outside gene matches: 9. This CDR3 is CASSRSTGVDSPLHF. The CDR3 DNA follows: TGTGCCAGCAGCCGATCGACAGGGGTTGACTCACCCCTCCACTTT.

The rearrangement links TRBV13 to TRBJ2-1; 10 nucleotides agree with TRBD2. The CDR3 spans 15 residues. The germline CDR1 and CDR2 sequences are PRHDT and FYEKMQ (reference sequence). The J segment lost 3 bases and the V segment lost 5 bases, leaving 4 bases of the junction unmatched. CDR3 DNA: TGTGCCAGCAGCCTAGCGGGAGAAGGCTACAATGAGCAGTTCTTC. Encoded protein: CASSLAGEGYNEQFF.

V gene TRBV29-1 combines with J gene TRBJ1-1; D is unresolved. V was pared by 5 bases and J by 8 bases, with 15 bases between. This CDR3 region has 12 residues. From germline, CDR1 is SQVTM and CDR2 ANQGSEA. The CDR3 region is CSVLQWGTEAFF. DNA of the CDR3: TGCAGCGTTTTACAGTGGGGAACCGAAGCTTTCTTT. The full variable domain, with the rest looked up from reference TRBV29-1 and TRBJ1-1, is SAVISQKPSRDICQRGTSLTIQCQVDSQVTMMFWYRQQPGQSLTLIATANQGSEATYESGFVIDKFPISRPNLTFSTLTVSNMSPEDSSIYLCSVLQWGTEAFFGQGTRLTVV.

The chain carries TRBV27 and TRBJ2-7; D gene ambiguous. The ends were cut back, 6 bases at V and 2 bases at J, with 11 bases in the middle. Germline V CDR1 and CDR2: MNHEY, SMNVEV (reference sequence). CDR3 length: 13 amino acids. CDR3 region: CASSNGEAYEQYV. The CDR3 bases are TGTGCCAGCAGCAACGGAGAGGCCTACGAGCAGTACGTC.

The genes are TRBV12-5 and TRBJ2-7; no reliable D call. Germline V gene lookup returns CDR1 LGHNT and CDR2 FRNRAP. Trimming cost V 5 bases and J 7 bases, with 9 bases left between them. This CDR3 contains 11 residues. The CDR3 region has the DNA TGTGCTAGTGGTAACCCGAGGGAGCAGTACGTC. Translation: CASGNPREQYV.

The table lists this clonotype with a few counts. The J gene is TRBJ2-4, the V gene TRBV20-1; D is unclear. Germline V gene lookup returns CDR1 DFQATT and CDR2 SNEGSKA (reference sequence). Trimming pared 6 bases from V and 0 bases from J, leaving 15 bases between. The CDR3 runs 15 residues. The CDR3 coding sequence is TGCAGTGCCCCAGTTTCTACGCTAGCCAAAAACATTCAGTACTTC. This translates into CSAPVSTLAKNIQYF.

This clonotype was found a few times. The V and J genes are TRBV7-3 and TRBJ1-1, with D possibly TRBD1 on 6 matching bases. This CDR3 region has 15 residues. Germline V gives CDR1 SGHTA, CDR2 FQGTGA. Trimming shortened V by 5 bases and J by 5 bases, and 18 bases separated the two germline ends. In DNA form, the CDR3 reads TGTGCCAGCAGCCCTGGGGGGGGGCGCTGGACTGAAGCTTTCTTT. Translating gives CASSPGGGRWTEAFF.

This clonotype has just one count. The CDR3 region is CASSYSGGPQPQHF. DNA for the CDR3: TGTGCCAGCAGTTACTCTGGAGGACCTCAGCCCCAGCATTTT. V usage is TRBV6-5 and J usage is TRBJ1-5; the D is unclear. Trimming shortened V by 0 bases and J by 6 bases, and 9 bases separated the two germline ends. The CDR3 is 14 residues long. The V gene's germline CDR1 is MNHEY and CDR2 SVGAGI.

The chain recombines TRBV10-3 with TRBJ2-1; TRBD2 matches 12 bases. J lost 3 bases, V lost 6 bases, and 6 bases had no gene match. Germline V gene lookup returns CDR1 ENHRY and CDR2 SYGVKD. The CDR3 is made up of 16 amino acids. For the CDR3, the DNA is TGTGCCATCAGCGAACTAGCGGGAGGAAACTACAATGAGCAGTTCTTC. This sequence encodes CAISELAGGNYNEQFF.

The V call is TRBV7-2, the J call TRBJ2-2, with 8 nucleotides matching TRBD1. Germline V gene sequence: CDR1 SGHTA, CDR2 FQGNSA. The CDR3 loop spans 15 amino acids. The V and J ends lost 6 bases and 5 bases, in that order; junction bases with no gene match: 8. CDR3 in amino acids: CASRSSRGPTGELFF. CDR3 DNA: TGTGCCAGCAGGTCATCCAGGGGGCCGACCGGGGAGCTGTTTTTT. Combining the CDR3 with reference TRBV7-2 and TRBJ2-2 gives the whole variable domain GAGVSQSPSNKVTEKGKDVELRCDPISGHTALYWYRQSLGQGLEFLIYFQGNSAPDKSGLPSDRFSAERTGGSVSTLTIQRTQQEDSAVYLCASRSSRGPTGELFFGEGSRLTVL.

The table lists this clonotype with a few counts. The genes are TRBV5-6 and TRBJ2-5, with TRBD2 identical over 7 bases. In germline, CDR1 is SGHDT, CDR2 YYEEEE. This CDR3 has 14 amino acids. V dropped 2 bases and J dropped 2; count of bases not matched to a gene: 3. The chain's CDR3 is CASSLPSGQETQYF. In DNA, the CDR3 is TGTGCCAGCAGCTTACCTAGCGGACAAGAGACCCAGTACTTC.

This clonotype was observed a handful of times. The V gene is TRBV12-3 or TRBV12-4, the J gene TRBJ1-4; possibly TRBD1 for D (6 bases). This CDR3 contains 14 residues. Deletions cut 1 base from V and 6 bases from J, with 9 bases between. CDR3 amino acids: CASSLGGRDEKLFF. CDR3 sequence (DNA): TGTGCCAGCAGTTTAGGGGGGCGCGATGAAAAACTGTTTTTT.

The chain employs TRBV3-1 and TRBJ1-1, with D tentatively TRBD1 (6 bases). This CDR3 is 13 amino acids long. Deletions cut 8 bases from V and 0 bases from J, with 10 bases between. Germline-derived CDR1 and CDR2 are LGHDT and YNNKEL (reference sequence). In DNA, the CDR3 is TGTGCCAGCCAGGGGTACATGAACACTGAAGCTTTCTTT. Translated, it gives CASQGYMNTEAFF.

V is TRBV15 and J is TRBJ2-2; D not resolved. Trimming stripped 3 bases from V and 6 bases from J, with 8 bases between. The germline gives CDR1 LNHNV, CDR2 YYDKDF (reference sequence). This CDR3 spans 13 amino acids. The CDR3 DNA sequence: TGTGCCACCAGCAGTGGACGGGCCGGGGAGCTGTTTTTT. Protein sequence: CATSSGRAGELFF. Combining the CDR3 with reference TRBV15 and TRBJ2-2 gives the whole variable domain DAMVIQNPRYQVTQFGKPVTLSCSQTLNHNVMYWYQQKSSQAPKLLFHYYDKDFNNEADTPDNFQSRRPNTSFCFLDIRSPGLGDTAMYLCATSSGRAGELFFGEGSRLTVL.

The rearrangement links TRBV18 to TRBJ2-7; 7 bases are a match to TRBD1. V dropped 6 bases and J dropped 6; count of bases not matched to a gene: 5. Germline CDR1 and CDR2: KGHSH and LQKENI. This CDR3 has 12 residues. The CDR3 loop is CASSLDRVEQYF. CDR3 nucleotide sequence: TGTGCCAGCTCGCTTGACAGGGTCGAGCAGTACTTC.

The V call is TRBV20-1, the J call TRBJ2-2; TRBD2 matches at 7 bases. The CDR3 is 14 residues long. Germline trimming cut 6 bases from V and 1 base from J; bases unmatched to any gene: 5. The germline V gene has CDR1 DFQATT and CDR2 SNEGSKA (reference sequence). The CDR3 DNA reads TGCAGTGCCCGAGCGGGGTGGAACACCGGGGAGCTGTTTTTT. Protein: CSARAGWNTGELFF.

There are a few counts of this clonotype. This chain connects TRBV20-1 to TRBJ1-2; 7 bases fit TRBD1. V was clipped by 2 bases and J by 8 bases; unmatched bases: 11. CDR3 length: 14 residues. Germline CDR1 and CDR2: DFQATT and SNEGSKA (reference sequence). This CDR3 is CSARSDREVWGYTF. The CDR3 coding sequence is TGCAGTGCTAGATCTGACAGGGAGGTTTGGGGCTACACCTTC.

This sequence joins TRBV7-8 and TRBJ2-2, with D maybe TRBD1 (6 bases). CDR1 is SGHVS and CDR2 is FQNEAQ in the germline V gene. The CDR3 spans 17 residues. V was pared by 2 bases and J by 5 bases, with 18 bases between. CDR3 loop: CASSLPGHQPPTGELFF. In nucleotides, the CDR3 is TGTGCCAGCAGCTTACCGGGACACCAACCTCCAACCGGGGAGCTGTTTTTT.

The genes are TRBV5-1 and TRBJ1-1; D ambiguous. The CDR3 is 15 residues long. V was trimmed by 2 bases and J by 3 bases, leaving 14 bases between them. Germline assignment: CDR1 SGHRS and CDR2 YFSETQ. Written as DNA, the CDR3 is TGCGCCAGCAGCTTTGGCCCACAGCAACACACTGAAGCTTTCTTT. It codes for CASSFGPQQHTEAFF.

This clonotype was seen only once. This sequence joins TRBV5-1 and TRBJ1-4; D gene unclear. The CDR3 sequence is 15 residues long. Germline V gives CDR1 SGHRS, CDR2 YFSETQ. V lost 2 bases and J lost 1, with 9 bases in between. Here the CDR3 DNA reads TGCGCCAGCAGCTTTGGAGGGATAACTAATGAAAAACTGTTTTTT. This translates into CASSFGGITNEKLFF.

This chain links TRBV20-1 with TRBJ1-6, with D possibly TRBD1 on 5 matching bases. The ends were cut back, 4 bases at V and 0 bases at J, with 16 bases in the middle. Looked up from germline, CDR1 is DFQATT and CDR2 is SNEGSKA (reference sequence). The CDR3 is made up of 17 amino acids. CDR3 loop: CSAKGRSYSSYNSPLHF. CDR3 nucleotide sequence: TGCAGTGCTAAGGGACGTTCCTACAGCTCCTATAATTCACCCCTCCACTTT.

This chain joins TRBV7-9 and TRBJ1-1; no definite D call. This CDR3 spans 12 amino acids. The germline V and J ends were trimmed by 7 bases and 1 base, with 7 bases remaining between them. Germline V lookup: CDR1 SEHNR, CDR2 FQNEAQ (reference sequence). CDR3: CASTPPNTEAFF. CDR3 nucleotide sequence: TGTGCCAGCACGCCCCCGAACACTGAAGCTTTCTTT. Based on the CDR3 plus reference TRBV7-9 and TRBJ1-1, the full variable domain is DTGVSQNPRHKITKRGQNVTFRCDPISEHNRLYWYRQTLGQGPEFLTYFQNEAQLEKSRLLSDRFSAERPKGSFSTLEIQRTEQGDSAMYLCASTPPNTEAFFGQGTRLTVV.